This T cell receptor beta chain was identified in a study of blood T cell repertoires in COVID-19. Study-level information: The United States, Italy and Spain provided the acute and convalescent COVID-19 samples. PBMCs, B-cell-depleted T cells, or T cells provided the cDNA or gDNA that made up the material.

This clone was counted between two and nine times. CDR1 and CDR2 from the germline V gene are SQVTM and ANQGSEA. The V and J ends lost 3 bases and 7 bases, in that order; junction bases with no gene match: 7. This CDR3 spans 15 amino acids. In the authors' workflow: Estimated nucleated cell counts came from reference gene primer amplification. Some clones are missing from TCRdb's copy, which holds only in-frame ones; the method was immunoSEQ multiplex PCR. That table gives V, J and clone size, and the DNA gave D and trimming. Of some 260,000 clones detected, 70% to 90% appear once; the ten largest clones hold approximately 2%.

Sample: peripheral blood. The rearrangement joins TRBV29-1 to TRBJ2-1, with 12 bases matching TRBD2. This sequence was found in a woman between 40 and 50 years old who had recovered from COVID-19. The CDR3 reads CSVELASGGVNEQFF. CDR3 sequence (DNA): TGCAGCGTTGAGTTGGCTAGCGGGGGGGTTAATGAGCAGTTCTTC.